Shown below are 6 T cell receptor beta chains from a single sample sequenced in a study of blood T cell repertoires in COVID-19. TCRdb keeps only in-frame clones here, not all; method: immunoSEQ multiplex PCR. The sample has about 280,000 clones, approximately 90% seen once. Sample: PBMCs or T cells enriched from blood (not recorded which). These receptors were obtained from a man in his forties or fifties who had been exposed to COVID-19.

The chain uses TRBV5-4 and TRBJ1-1; 7 bases line up with TRBD1. After removal of 2 bases from V and 5 bases from J, the junction contained 6 bases not matched to a gene. There are 14 residues in the CDR3. Germline V gene sequence: CDR1 SGHNT, CDR2 YYREEE (reference sequence). This CDR3 reads CASSFTGALTEAFF. In DNA form, the CDR3 reads TGTGCCAGCAGCTTTACAGGGGCTTTGACTGAAGCTTTCTTT.

This clone was found once. In DNA, the CDR3 is TGTGCCAGCAGGTCGGGAGCAAGTAACCCCCACGAGCAGTACTTC. Its protein is CASRSGASNPHEQYF. V gene TRBV6-5 combines with J gene TRBJ2-7; D possibly corresponds to TRBD2 (6 bases). V gave up 6 bases and J gave up 5 bases, with 20 bases separating them. This CDR3 spans 15 amino acids. The germline V gene encodes CDR1 MNHEY and CDR2 SVGAGI.

The chain joins TRBV5-1 to TRBJ1-1; TRBD1 agrees at 9 bases. V gave up 0 bases and J gave up 5 bases; unmatched junction bases: 8. CDR3 length equals 16 residues. The germline V gene encodes CDR1 SGHRS and CDR2 YFSETQ. The chain's CDR3 is CASSLEGQGGSTEAFF. The DNA for the CDR3 is TGCGCCAGCAGCTTGGAGGGACAGGGAGGGAGTACTGAAGCTTTCTTT.

The rearrangement uses TRBV18 and TRBJ2-1; D perhaps matches TRBD2 (5 bases). V lost 6 bases to trimming and J lost 2 bases, with 14 bases between them. Per germline, CDR1 KGHSH and CDR2 LQKENI. The CDR3 has 15 amino acids. CDR3 sequence (DNA): TGTGCCAGCTCCCCCCAGAGCGGAACCTACAATGAGCAGTTCTTC. This encodes CASSPQSGTYNEQFF.

CDR3 sequence: CAISERGQAEAFF. Here the CDR3 DNA reads TGTGCCATCAGTGAGAGGGGACAAGCTGAAGCTTTCTTT. The chain couples TRBV10-3 to TRBJ1-1; TRBD1 might be the D (6 bases). Trimming took 2 bases from V and 6 from J, leaving 10 bases between them. The CDR3 sequence is 13 residues long. CDR1 and CDR2 (germline): ENHRY, SYGVKD.

The chain is built from TRBV24-1 and TRBJ1-1, with D unresolved. V lost 1 base and J lost 1, with 3 bases in between. This CDR3 is 13 amino acids long. Per the germline V gene, CDR1 is KGHDR and CDR2 is SFDVKD. The CDR3 DNA reads as TGTGCCACCAGTGATTTTCGGAACACTGAAGCTTTCTTT. Encoded protein: CATSDFRNTEAFF.